The clone carrying this TCR beta chain is a singleton in its sample. This sample stems from a study of blood T cell repertoires in COVID-19. Seattle patients were enrolled during active infection and followed longitudinally. This CDR3 is 16 amino acids long. V was cut by 1 base and J by 6 bases, with 16 bases left in between. Germline CDR1 SGHKS, CDR2 YYEKEE (reference sequence). Sequencing used immunoSEQ multiplex PCR; TCRdb keeps in-frame clones, though not all of them. Seen here are approximately 170,000 clones, under 85% observed once, and the top ten hold 6.9%. This chain connects TRBV5-5 to TRBJ1-4; TRBD1 might be the D (5 bases). Material for sequencing was peripheral blood. The receptor comes from a man at least 80 years old with COVID-19, enrolled during active disease. CDR3 coding DNA: TGTGCCAGCAGCTTGACCCCGACAGAGGTTTATGAAAAACTGTTTTTT. Its protein is CASSLTPTEVYEKLFF. Full variable domain (remainder filled in from reference TRBV5-5 and TRBJ1-4): DAGVTQSPTHLIKTRGQQVTLRCSPISGHKSVSWYQQVLGQGPQFIFQYYEKEERGRGNFPDRFSARQFPNYSSELNVNALLLGDSALYLCASSLTPTEVYEKLFFGSGTQLSVL.